This T cell receptor (beta chain) was captured in a study of CD8 T cells in ankylosing spondylitis. Whole-study findings and limits: Typical of ankylosing spondylitis blood, it appeared, was a TCR beta motif of fewer than ten highly homologous variants. Disease-associated clonotypes exhibited CD8+ identity and were relatively infrequent in peripheral blood. According to the report, clones linked to the disease were significantly enriched in matched synovial fluid samples taken from ankylosing spondylitis patients.

The CDR3 extends over 14 amino acids. Germline V gene sequence: CDR1 SGHTA, CDR2 FQGTGA. Trimming cost V 4 bases and J 5 bases, with 13 bases left between them. About this clonotype itself: Its target is unknown.

By quantitative 5'-RACE with molecular barcodes, the TCR beta libraries were made. TCRdb re-analysed the 5' RACE reads in MiXCR, keeping a single row per CDR3 protein. The top ten hold 14% to 15% of the sample, which has 350,000 or so distinct CDR3 sequences, 8% seen once. Material for sequencing was blood, either unsorted or a sorted T cell fraction (not recorded which). The rearrangement joins TRBV7-3 to TRBJ2-3; D perhaps matches TRBD2 (6 bases). The receptor was derived from a male donor with ankylosing spondylitis. The CDR3 is CASSSGLARDTQYF. In DNA form, the CDR3 reads TGTGCCAGCAGCTCAGGCCTAGCGAGAGATACGCAGTATTTT. Supplemented by reference TRBV7-3 and TRBJ2-3, the full variable domain reads GAGVSQTPSNKVTEKGKYVELRCDPISGHTALYWYRQSLGQGPEFLIYFQGTGAADDSGLPNDRFFAVRPEGSVSTLKIQRTERGDSAVYLCASSSGLARDTQYFGPGTRLTVL.